This T cell receptor beta chain originates from a study of radiation and T cells in renal cell carcinoma. On this clone itself: What it binds is unknown.

Treatment given: treatment-naive control, cytoreductive nephrectomy. The assay was immunoSEQ multiplex PCR, and TCRdb's table has in-frame clones only and misses some. Of roughly 15,000 clones in the sample, 62% were seen once. Study-wide results and caveats: Dominant CDR3 motifs occupied more repertoire in irradiated than control tumors.

The germline V gene has CDR1 SEHNR and CDR2 FQNEAQ (reference sequence). This CDR3 has 15 residues. The ends lost 5 bases at V and 8 bases at J; junction bases unmatched: 9. This specimen was tumor tissue, taken from a patient whose treatment was nephrectomy without radiotherapy. The receptor was derived from a man between 60 and 70 years old with renal cell carcinoma. The chain carries TRBV7-9 and TRBJ2-1, with 10 bases fitting TRBD1. The CDR3 region has the DNA TGTGCCAGCAGCATCCGACAGGGGGCTGGGGATGAGCAGTTCTTC. It encodes CASSIRQGAGDEQFF.